The text below deals with one TCR beta chain. Its specificity is unknown. Time point specified: persistent/refractory GD, antithyroid drugs over 5 years with positive TRAb. Extracted RNA from PBMCs served as the source of the TCR library. Researchers made TCR beta libraries by using iRepertoire HTBI primers and running Arm-PCR on CDR3 regions. TCRdb processed the multiplex PCR reads anew with MiXCR; each CDR3 protein has one entry. This table has over 650,000 distinct CDR3 sequences, around 30% appearing once. The data are from a study of regulatory T cells in long-lasting Graves disease. There are 15 residues in the CDR3. CDR1 and CDR2 (germline): MNHEY, SMNVEV (reference sequence). The junction had 12 bases not matched to a gene; V was cut back by 7 bases and J by 6 bases. Overall study findings and caveats: It is possible that accuracy was reduced by the small size of the sample. Persistent disease preferred TRBV28, TRBJ1-2 and TRBJ2-5; new disease, TRBV20-1 and TRBJ2-1.

This chain uses TRBV27 with TRBJ1-2; the match to TRBD1 covers 9 bases. This receptor was identified in a female donor with Graves disease. The source material was peripheral blood mononuclear cells (PBMCs), sampled when the disease was refractory, from a patient treated with antithyroid drugs. The CDR3 DNA follows: TGTGCCAGCACTCTAGGCCCCGGGACAGGGAATGGCTACACCTTC. It specifies CASTLGPGTGNGYTF.